This TCR beta chain was identified during a study of vaccination and CD4 T cells after COVID-19. For the study at large: Some control cultures received a CEFX pool, which served as the positive control. Others received an HIV-1 Nef pool or no peptide.

Treatment in this sample: roughly ten-day PBMC culture with coronavirus spike peptide pools or control peptides (ViraFEST assay). Samples of CD4+ T cells were obtained from the unexposed donor before the COVID-19 pandemic (2011-2018). Each well received 2 million or so PBMCs, cultured with roughly 9.9 IU/ml IL-2 and approximately 10 ug/ml peptide pools. Per germline, CDR1 DFQATT and CDR2 SNEGSKA (reference sequence). Trimming pared 1 base from V and 2 bases from J, leaving 8 bases between. The CDR3 runs to 14 residues. Sequencing of the DNA from cultured CD4+ T cells was carried out with the Oncomine TCR Beta short-read assay. Genomic DNA was taken out of cultured CD4+ T cells by extraction. TCRdb reanalysed the PCR reads using MiXCR and keeps one entry per CDR3 protein. This table holds some 10,000 distinct CDR3 sequences, about a third found once. Details on this clonotype: Its antigen is as yet unknown.

V usage is TRBV20-1 and J usage is TRBJ2-2, with D unresolved. The TCR sequence derives from a human donor in good health. The sequenced sample consisted of CD4+ T cells from blood, cultured in vitro. DNA of the CDR3: TGCAGTGCTAGAGTCGGAGTTAACACCGGGGAGCTGTTTTTT. It codes for CSARVGVNTGELFF.